One sample yielded the 4 T cell receptor beta chains listed below, sequenced in a study of blood T cell repertoires in COVID-19. The method was immunoSEQ multiplex PCR; TCRdb's version includes in-frame clones alone and lacks a portion of them. The sample carries roughly 250,000 clones, 65% to 85% recorded once. The specimen sequenced was peripheral blood. These receptors originate from a woman aged 40 to 50 with active or convalescent COVID-19.

V and J are TRBV4-2 and TRBJ1-4; D remains unclear. The ends were cut back, 7 bases at V and 2 bases at J, with 14 bases in the middle. The CDR3 is 15 residues long. The germline V gene has CDR1 LGHNA and CDR2 YNFKEQ. The CDR3: CASTSKGSTNEKLFF. The CDR3 region has the DNA TGTGCCAGCACCTCCAAAGGGAGCACTAATGAAAAACTGTTTTTT.

This sequence joins TRBV2 and TRBJ1-2; no clear D gene. Germline V gene sequence: CDR1 SNHLY, CDR2 FYNNEI. This CDR3 region has 12 residues. V was pared by 6 bases and J by 8 bases, with 13 bases between. CDR3 residues: CASRTLTGGYTF. CDR3 bases: TGTGCCAGCAGGACACTTACGGGGGGCTACACCTTC. The whole variable domain, filled in from reference TRBV2 and TRBJ1-2, reads EPEVTQTPSHQVTQMGQEVILRCVPISNHLYFYWYRQILGQKVEFLVSFYNNEISEKSEIFDDQFSVERPDGSNFTLKIRSTKLEDSAMYFCASRTLTGGYTFGSGTRLTVV.

The V gene is TRBV30, the J gene TRBJ1-2; D might be TRBD1 (5 bases). Trimming stripped 6 bases from V and 8 bases from J, with 13 bases between. This CDR3 contains 11 residues. CDR1 GTSNPN and CDR2 SVGIG come from the germline V gene (reference sequence). CDR3: CACRVLQGYTF. The CDR3, as DNA: TGTGCCTGCAGGGTGTTGCAGGGCTACACCTTC.

The CDR3 DNA follows: TGTGCCACGTCAGCCAGGGGGCGAATTAATGAAAAACTGTTTTTT. This translates into CATSARGRINEKLFF. V usage is TRBV19 and J usage is TRBJ1-4, with TRBD1 identical over 8 bases. The V and J ends lost 10 bases and 4 bases, in that order; junction bases with no gene match: 11. This CDR3 contains 15 residues. The germline V gene has CDR1 LNHDA and CDR2 SQIVND (reference sequence).